This T cell receptor (beta chain) stems from a study of T cell responses to AZD1222 COVID-19 vaccine. CDR1 is SNHLY, CDR2 FYNNEI, per germline. V lost 6 bases and J lost 15; bases outside the gene matches: 6. The CDR3 extends over 11 amino acids. The data were produced by immunoSEQ multiplex PCR, yet TCRdb's version contains in-frame clones alone and is incomplete. The sample consists of about 100,000 clones, around 90% of them appearing once. This TCR was recovered from an adult who received the AZD1222 COVID-19 vaccine. The chain combines TRBV2 with TRBJ2-1; TRBD2 aligns across 9 bases. The sequenced sample was peripheral blood, obtained 28 days after the second AZD1222 dose. The CDR3, as DNA: TGTGCCAGCAGCAAAGCGGGGGGAGGGTTCTTC. It codes for CASSKAGGGFF.